Listed here is a single T cell receptor (beta chain). The protocol was immunoSEQ multiplex PCR, while the TCRdb copy is restricted to in-frame clones and leaves out a portion. The sample shows around 60,000 clones, about 90% of them seen only once. These data originate in a study of T cell changes during pregnancy in multiple sclerosis. The CDR3 is made up of 16 amino acids. Germline V gives CDR1 ENHRY, CDR2 SYGVKD. V trimming: 5 bases; J trimming: 0 bases; junction bases outside the gene matches: 9. The receptor was derived from a female donor in good health, enrolled as a control in a pregnancy study. The chain is built from TRBV10-3 and TRBJ1-2; 7 bases line up with TRBD1. The sequenced sample was CD4+ T cells from peripheral blood mononuclear cells, obtained after pregnancy. CDR3 residues: CAISRGLTGTNYGYTF. For the CDR3, the DNA is TGTGCCATCAGTAGGGGCCTGACAGGGACTAACTATGGCTACACCTTC.